This record concerns one T cell receptor (beta chain) sequence. The sample belongs to a study of blood T cell repertoires in COVID-19. Study as a whole: From the United States, Italy and Spain came samples of acute and convalescent COVID-19. From T cells, B-cell-depleted T cells, or PBMCs came the material, which was cDNA or gDNA.

V lost 4 bases and J lost 4; bases outside the gene matches: 10. The CDR3 is made up of 16 amino acids. Germline V gives CDR1 LNHDA, CDR2 SQIVND (reference sequence). In the source study's methods: Reference gene primer amplification gave estimated nucleated cell counts. The table came from immunoSEQ multiplex PCR; TCRdb's copy has only in-frame clones and leaves some out. That table supplies the V and J calls and clone size; D and trimming were determined from the DNA. Of 110,000 to 150,000 clones detected, approximately 82% appear once; the ten largest clones hold about 10%. V usage is TRBV19 and J usage is TRBJ2-3, with 8 bases lining up with TRBD2. The material sequenced was peripheral blood. This sequence was found in a man between 60 and 75 years old with active or convalescent COVID-19. CDR3 amino acids: CASSKAPAGVADTQYF. The CDR3 DNA reads as TGTGCCAGTAGTAAAGCCCCAGCGGGAGTGGCAGATACGCAGTATTTT. The whole variable domain, filled in from reference TRBV19 and TRBJ2-3, reads DGGITQSPKYLFRKEGQNVTLSCEQNLNHDAMYWYRQDPGQGLRLIYYSQIVNDFQKGDIAEGYSVSREKKESFPLTVTSAQKNPTAFYLCASSKAPAGVADTQYFGPGTRLTVL.